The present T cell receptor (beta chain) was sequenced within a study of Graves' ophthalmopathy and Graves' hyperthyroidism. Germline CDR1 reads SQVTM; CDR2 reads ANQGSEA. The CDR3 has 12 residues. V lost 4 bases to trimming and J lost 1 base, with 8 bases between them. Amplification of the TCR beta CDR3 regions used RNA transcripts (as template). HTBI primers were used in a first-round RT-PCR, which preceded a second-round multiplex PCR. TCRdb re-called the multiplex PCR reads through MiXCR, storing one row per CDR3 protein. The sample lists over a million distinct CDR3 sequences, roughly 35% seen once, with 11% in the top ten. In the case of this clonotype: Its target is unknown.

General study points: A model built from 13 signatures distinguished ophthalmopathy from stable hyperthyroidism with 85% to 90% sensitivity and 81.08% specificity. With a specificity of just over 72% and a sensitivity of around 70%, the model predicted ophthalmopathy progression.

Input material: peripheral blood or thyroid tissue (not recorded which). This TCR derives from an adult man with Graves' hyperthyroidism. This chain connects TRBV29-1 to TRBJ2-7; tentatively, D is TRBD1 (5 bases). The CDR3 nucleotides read TGCAGCGTTGTGACAGATTCCTACGAGCAGTACTTC. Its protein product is CSVVTDSYEQYF.